The 16 T cell receptor beta chains below all came from one sample that was sequenced in a study of post-analysis software for immune sequencing data. Study-wide results and limits: When patients were compared with controls, a handful of TRBV segments were more frequent, TRBV5-6, TRBV5-1 and TRBV20-1 among them.

Unique molecular identifiers had been added to the TCR beta cDNA libraries. A single record per CDR3 protein comes from TCRdb applying MiXCR to the PCR reads. Of about 820,000 distinct CDR3 sequences in the sample, approximately 53% were seen once. Which antigens these TCRs recognize remains unknown. Material for sequencing was blood. These receptors were obtained from a girl aged 10 to 17 with multiple sclerosis.

The chain combines TRBV4-2 with TRBJ2-5, with D perhaps being TRBD1 or TRBD2 (5 bases each). Trimming stripped 2 bases from V and 2 bases from J, with 15 bases between. This CDR3 region has 16 residues. The germline V gene encodes CDR1 LGHNA and CDR2 YNFKEQ. DNA of the CDR3: TGTGCCAGCAGCCAACATAATTCGGGGCTTCAAGAGACCCAGTACTTC. Its protein is CASSQHNSGLQETQYF.

The V gene is TRBV12-3 or TRBV12-4, the J gene TRBJ2-5; maybe TRBD1 (6 bases). The CDR3 is 15 residues long. The ends were cut back, 3 bases at V and 6 bases at J, with 17 bases in the middle. The CDR3 DNA reads as TGTGCCAGCAGTTTGGCCAGGGGTCGGCAAAAGACCCAGTACTTC. Protein product: CASSLARGRQKTQYF.

V gene TRBV6-9 combines with J gene TRBJ1-2; no firm D call. Per the germline V gene, CDR1 is MNHGY and CDR2 is SVAAGI. The CDR3 consists of 11 residues. The germline V and J ends were trimmed by 6 bases and 5 bases, with 7 bases remaining between them. CDR3 nucleotides: TGTGCCAGCAGCAACGTGTATGGCTACACCTTC. Translated: CASSNVYGYTF.

The chain couples TRBV9 to TRBJ2-3; maybe TRBD2 (5 bases). Germline assignment: CDR1 SGDLS and CDR2 YYNGEE. This CDR3 is 15 amino acids long. Between the trimmed V and J ends, which lost 0 bases and 1 base, there was a span of 9 bases. CDR3 nucleotides: TGTGCCAGCAGCGTAGGCGCGGGCGGCACAGATACGCAGTATTTT. Its translation is CASSVGAGGTDTQYF.

This rearrangement joins TRBV2 to TRBJ2-7; D remains unclear. The length of the CDR3 is 17 residues. The germline CDR1 and CDR2 sequences are SNHLY and FYNNEI. V lost 8 bases and J lost 7, with 30 bases in between. The chain's CDR3 is CASHAPWGELSYNEQYF. The CDR3, as DNA: TGTGCCAGCCATGCCCCCTGGGGTGAATTATCCTACAATGAGCAGTACTTC.

V is TRBV20-1 and J is TRBJ1-4; no clear D. This CDR3 spans 12 amino acids. Looked up from germline, CDR1 is DFQATT and CDR2 is SNEGSKA (reference sequence). V was shortened by 5 bases and J by 7 bases, with 11 bases between the two germline ends. The chain's CDR3 is CSAGVMGEKLFF. Written as DNA, the CDR3 is TGCAGTGCTGGAGTAATGGGTGAAAAACTGTTTTTT.

This clonotype was detected only a few times. The rearrangement links TRBV20-1 to TRBJ2-3, with 11 bases that match TRBD1. Germline V gene data show CDR1 as DFQATT and CDR2 as SNEGSKA (reference sequence). This CDR3 spans 14 amino acids. J gave up 4 bases and V 7 bases, and 7 bases lay outside the gene matches. CDR3 sequence: CSVTTGQGADTQYF. The CDR3 DNA follows: TGCAGTGTTACGACGGGACAGGGGGCAGATACGCAGTATTTT.

The chain joins TRBV25-1 to TRBJ1-4; D remains ambiguous. The CDR3 is 16 amino acids. The germline gives CDR1 MGHDK, CDR2 SYGVNS. V was cut by 1 base and J by 4 bases, with 13 bases left in between. CDR3 sequence reads: CASSELLRSNNEKLFF. The CDR3 nucleotides are TGTGCCAGCAGTGAATTGCTCAGGAGCAATAATGAAAAACTGTTTTTT.

This clonotype has only a few counts. V usage is TRBV4-1 and J usage is TRBJ1-2; D uncertain. Trimming took 0 bases from V and 4 from J, leaving 6 bases between them. Germline CDR1 reads MGHRA; CDR2 reads YSYEKL. This CDR3 is 13 amino acids long. The CDR3 sequence is CASSQEVGYGYTF. CDR3 DNA sequence: TGCGCCAGCAGCCAAGAAGTTGGCTATGGCTACACCTTC.

V usage is TRBV7-9 and J usage is TRBJ2-1; D is unclear. This CDR3 is built from 11 residues. CDR1 and CDR2 from the germline V gene are SEHNR and FQNEAQ (reference sequence). Trimming removed 9 bases from V and 8 bases from J, with 11 bases in between. The DNA for the CDR3 is TGTGCCAGTCCAAAGGGTGATGAGCAGTTCTTC. Protein: CASPKGDEQFF.

The J gene is TRBJ2-5, the V gene TRBV29-1, with 9 bases aligning to TRBD1. The better agreement between TRBJ2-7 and the DNA end casts doubt on the J call. The CDR3 is made up of 15 amino acids. Germline V CDR1 and CDR2: SQVTM, ANQGSEA. The CDR3 is CSVEGTGTGLTEQYF. The CDR3 DNA reads as TGCAGCGTTGAAGGAACCGGGACAGGGTTGACCGAGCAGTACTTC.

The chain joins TRBV25-1 to TRBJ2-5; D is possibly TRBD1 (6 bases). The ends were cut back, 5 bases at V and 2 bases at J, with 15 bases in the middle. In germline, CDR1 is MGHDK, CDR2 SYGVNS. There are 15 residues in the CDR3. CDR3 sequence: CASSWGKGTQETQYF. CDR3 nucleotide sequence: TGTGCCAGCAGTTGGGGGAAGGGGACACAAGAGACCCAGTACTTC.

This rearrangement joins TRBV28 to TRBJ2-5; weak D call: TRBD2 (5 bases). This CDR3 is built from 14 residues. V lost 6 bases and J 0 bases, leaving 11 bases between the germline ends. CDR1 is MDHEN and CDR2 is SYDVKM in the germline V gene. The CDR3 reads CASSEGSYQETQYF. Here the CDR3 DNA reads TGTGCCAGCAGCGAGGGTTCCTACCAAGAGACCCAGTACTTC.

The gene calls are TRBV5-1 and TRBJ2-7; the D gene is possibly TRBD1 (5 bases). Germline CDR1 is SGHRS and CDR2 is YFSETQ. The CDR3 is made up of 15 amino acids. V was pared by 5 bases and J by 3 bases, with 18 bases between. CDR3 in DNA: TGCGCCAGCAGGTATGCAGGGTTTCAGGACTACGAGCAGTACTTC. Protein: CASRYAGFQDYEQYF. The full variable domain, its missing parts supplied by reference TRBV5-1 and TRBJ2-7, is KAGVTQTPRYLIKTRGQQVTLSCSPISGHRSVSWYQQTPGQGLQFLFEYFSETQRNKGNFPGRFSGRQFSNSRSEMNVSTLELGDSALYLCASRYAGFQDYEQYFGPGTRLTVT.

The CDR3 here is CASSLGTGMSNQPQHF. The CDR3 DNA sequence: TGTGCCAGCAGCTTGGGGACAGGGATGAGCAATCAGCCCCAGCATTTT. The chain recombines TRBV5-6 with TRBJ1-5, with 8 bases matching TRBD1. Germline values: CDR1 SGHDT, CDR2 YYEEEE. V lost 0 bases and J lost 1; bases outside the gene matches: 3. The CDR3 length is 16 residues.

This chain connects TRBV27 to TRBJ2-4; possible D gene TRBD2, 6 bases. The CDR3 totals 15 residues. The germline gives CDR1 MNHEY, CDR2 SMNVEV (reference sequence). Trimming pared 4 bases from V and 7 bases from J, leaving 17 bases between. CDR3 in DNA: TGTGCCAGCAGTTCCGAGGCGGGGACTTGGAACATTCAGTACTTC. This sequence encodes CASSSEAGTWNIQYF.